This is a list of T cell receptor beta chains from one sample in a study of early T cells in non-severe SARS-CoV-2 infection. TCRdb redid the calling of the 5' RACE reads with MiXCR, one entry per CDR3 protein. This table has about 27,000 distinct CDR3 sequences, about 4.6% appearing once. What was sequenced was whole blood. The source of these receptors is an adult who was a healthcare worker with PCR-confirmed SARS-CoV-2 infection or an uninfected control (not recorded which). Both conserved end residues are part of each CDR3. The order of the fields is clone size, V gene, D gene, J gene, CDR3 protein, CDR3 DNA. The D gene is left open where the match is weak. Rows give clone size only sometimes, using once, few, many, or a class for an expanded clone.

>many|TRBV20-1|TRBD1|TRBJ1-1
CSASGATGGVRDTEAFF
TGCAGTGCTAGCGGGGCGACAGGGGGCGTTAGAGACACTGAAGCTTTCTTT
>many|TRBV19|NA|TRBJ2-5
CASSIGDRDGLAEEETQYF
TGTGCCAGTAGTATTGGGGACAGGGACGGACTAGCAGAAGAAGAGACCCAGTACTTC
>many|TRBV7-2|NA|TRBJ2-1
CASSLSNYNEQFF
TGTGCCAGCAGCTTAAGTAACTACAATGAGCAGTTCTTC
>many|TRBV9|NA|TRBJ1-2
CASSAGDGPGYGYTF
TGTGCCAGCAGCGCAGGGGACGGTCCCGGCTATGGCTACACCTTC
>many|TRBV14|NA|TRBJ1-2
CASSLPVGFGGYTF
TGTGCCAGCAGCCTCCCCGTGGGCTTCGGTGGCTACACCTTC
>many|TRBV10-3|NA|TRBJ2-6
CASRDTSGANVLTF
TGTGCCAGCCGGGACACCTCTGGGGCCAACGTCCTGACTTTC
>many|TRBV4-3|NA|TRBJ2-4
CASSQDLERNIQYF
TGCGCCAGCAGCCAAGATCTTGAAAGGAACATTCAGTACTTC
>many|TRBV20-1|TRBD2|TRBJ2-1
CSARDPAGGRGWEQFF
TGCAGTGCTAGAGATCCAGCGGGAGGGCGAGGCTGGGAGCAGTTCTTC
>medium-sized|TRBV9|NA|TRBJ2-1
CASSVEAVRNEQFF
TGTGCCAGCAGCGTAGAGGCTGTGCGAAATGAGCAGTTCTTC
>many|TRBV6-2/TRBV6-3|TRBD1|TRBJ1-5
CASRRQGNVFNQPQHF
TGTGCCAGCAGGCGACAGGGGAATGTTTTCAATCAGCCCCAGCATTTT
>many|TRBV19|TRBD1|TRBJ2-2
CASSIPDRDTGELFF
TGTGCCAGTAGTATCCCGGACAGGGACACCGGGGAGCTGTTTTTT
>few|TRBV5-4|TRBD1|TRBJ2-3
CASSPGQGFTDTQYF
TGTGCCAGCAGCCCGGGACAGGGATTCACAGATACGCAGTATTTT
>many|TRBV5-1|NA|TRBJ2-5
CASSLASETQYF
TGCGCCAGCAGCTTGGCCTCAGAGACCCAGTACTTC
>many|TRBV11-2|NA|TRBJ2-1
CASSSDYNEQFF
TGTGCCAGCAGCTCGGACTACAATGAGCAGTTCTTC
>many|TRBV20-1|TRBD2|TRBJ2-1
CSAFVSGSSYNEQFF
TGCAGTGCTTTCGTCAGCGGGAGCTCCTACAATGAGCAGTTCTTC
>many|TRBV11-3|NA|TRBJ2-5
CASSLDPSGRETQYF
TGTGCCAGCAGCTTAGACCCCTCCGGGCGAGAGACCCAGTACTTC
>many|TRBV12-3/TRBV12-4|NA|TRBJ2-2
CASSQTATNTGELFF
TGTGCCAGCAGTCAGACGGCGACGAACACCGGGGAGCTGTTTTTT
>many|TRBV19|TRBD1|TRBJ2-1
CASSPPRDRASNEQFF
TGTGCCTCTAGCCCCCCCCGGGACAGGGCTTCCAATGAGCAGTTCTTC
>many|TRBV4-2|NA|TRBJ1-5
CASSQGGNQPQHF
TGTGCCAGCAGCCAAGGGGGCAATCAGCCCCAGCATTTT
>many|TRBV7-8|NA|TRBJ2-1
CASSFRDPSYNEQFF
TGTGCCAGCAGCTTCCGGGACCCCTCCTACAATGAGCAGTTCTTC
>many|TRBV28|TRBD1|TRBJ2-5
CASSPLQGKQYF
TGTGCCAGCAGTCCCTTACAGGGGAAGCAGTACTTC
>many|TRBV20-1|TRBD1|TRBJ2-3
CSARELDRGRIQDTQYF
TGCAGTGCTAGAGAACTAGACAGGGGGCGCATTCAAGATACGCAGTATTTT
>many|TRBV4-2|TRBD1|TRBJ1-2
CASSQALPPSGQGAGYTF
TGTGCCAGCAGCCAAGCTCTTCCCCCTTCGGGACAGGGGGCTGGCTACACCTTC
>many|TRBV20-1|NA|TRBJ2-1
CSARDTGGANNEQFF
TGCAGTGCTAGAGATACGGGGGGCGCAAATAATGAGCAGTTCTTC
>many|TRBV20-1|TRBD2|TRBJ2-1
CSASEGGTYNEQFF
TGCAGTGCTAGTGAGGGAGGGACCTACAATGAGCAGTTCTTC
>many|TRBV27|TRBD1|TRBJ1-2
CASSTRDRGNYGYTF
TGTGCCAGCAGTACCCGGGACAGGGGGAACTATGGCTACACCTTC
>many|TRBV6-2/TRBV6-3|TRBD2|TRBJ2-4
CASSSLAGVDIQYF
TGTGCCAGCAGCTCTCTAGCGGGAGTGGACATTCAGTACTTC
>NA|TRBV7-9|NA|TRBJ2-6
CASRDSGANVLTF
TGTGCCAGCAGGGACTCTGGGGCCAACGTCCTGACTTTC
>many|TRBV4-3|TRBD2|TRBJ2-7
CASSQGRTSGYEQYF
TGCGCCAGCAGCCAGGGAAGGACTAGCGGTTACGAGCAGTACTTC
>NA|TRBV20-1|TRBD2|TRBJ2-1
CSAQTSVAYNEQFF
TGCAGTGCTCAGACTAGCGTAGCCTACAATGAGCAGTTCTTC
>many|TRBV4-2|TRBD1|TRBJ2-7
CASTPGIPPDRGTDEQYF
TGTGCCAGCACCCCTGGTATCCCGCCCGACAGGGGCACGGACGAGCAGTACTTC
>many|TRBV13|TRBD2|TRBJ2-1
CASRRGLAASFSYNEQFF
TGTGCCAGCAGACGGGGACTAGCGGCAAGTTTCTCCTACAATGAGCAGTTCTTC
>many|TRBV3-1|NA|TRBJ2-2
CASTQGPGTGELFF
TGTGCCAGCACGCAGGGTCCTGGCACCGGGGAGCTGTTTTTT
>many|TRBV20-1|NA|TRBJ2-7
CSARDREYEQYF
TGCAGTGCTAGAGATCGGGAGTACGAGCAGTACTTC
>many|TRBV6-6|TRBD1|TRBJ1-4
CASNGQGGNEKLFF
TGTGCCAGCAATGGACAGGGGGGTAATGAAAAACTGTTTTTT
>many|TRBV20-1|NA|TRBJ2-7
CSASDGSPSEQYF
TGCAGTGCTAGTGACGGGAGCCCGTCCGAGCAGTACTTC
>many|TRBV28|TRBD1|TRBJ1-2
CASSSQGDGYTF
TGTGCCAGCAGTTCTCAGGGGGATGGCTACACCTTC
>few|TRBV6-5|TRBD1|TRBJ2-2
CASRGTGGTGELFF
TGTGCCAGCAGAGGGACAGGGGGTACCGGGGAGCTGTTTTTT
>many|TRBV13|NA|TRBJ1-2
CASSLLGGRVYGYTF
TGTGCCAGCAGCTTATTAGGGGGGCGCGTCTATGGCTACACCTTC
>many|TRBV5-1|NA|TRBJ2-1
CASSLGSNNEQFF
TGCGCCAGCAGCTTGGGGTCGAACAATGAGCAGTTCTTC
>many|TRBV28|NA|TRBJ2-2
CASSAWDTGELFF
TGTGCCAGCAGTGCCTGGGACACCGGGGAGCTGTTTTTT
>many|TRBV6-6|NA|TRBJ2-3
CASSYSASLRTDTQYF
TGTGCCAGCAGTTACTCGGCTAGCCTACGCACAGATACGCAGTATTTT
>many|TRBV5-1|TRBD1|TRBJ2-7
CASSPKRPGQITYEQYF
TGCGCCAGCAGCCCTAAAAGACCGGGACAGATCACCTACGAGCAGTACTTC
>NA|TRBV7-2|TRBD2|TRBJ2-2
CASSSLAGVGHTGELFF
TGTGCCAGCAGCTCCCTAGCGGGAGTAGGGCACACCGGGGAGCTGTTTTTT
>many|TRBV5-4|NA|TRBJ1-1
CASSRTENTEAFF
TGTGCCAGCAGCCGGACAGAGAACACTGAAGCTTTCTTT
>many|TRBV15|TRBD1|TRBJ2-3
CATSSEPQGADTQYF
TGTGCCACCAGCAGTGAACCACAGGGGGCAGATACGCAGTATTTT
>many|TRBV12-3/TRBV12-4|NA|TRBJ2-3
CASSLSGGGADTQYF
TGTGCCAGCAGTTTGTCAGGGGGAGGTGCAGATACGCAGTATTTT
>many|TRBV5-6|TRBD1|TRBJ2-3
CASSLQGVGRTDTQYF
TGTGCCAGCAGTCTACAGGGGGTAGGAAGGACAGATACGCAGTATTTT
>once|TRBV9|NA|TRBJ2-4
CASSVGGTGNIQYF
TGTGCCAGCAGCGTTGGAGGGACGGGCAACATTCAGTACTTC
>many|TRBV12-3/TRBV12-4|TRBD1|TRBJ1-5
CASSLAPTGLGQPQHF
TGTGCCAGCAGTTTAGCCCCGACAGGGCTCGGTCAGCCCCAGCATTTT
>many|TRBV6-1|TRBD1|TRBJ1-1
CASSEDRANTEAFF
TGTGCCAGCAGTGAGGACAGGGCGAACACTGAAGCTTTCTTT
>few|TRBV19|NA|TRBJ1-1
CASKRTKNTEAFF
TGTGCCAGTAAAAGGACCAAGAACACTGAAGCTTTCTTT
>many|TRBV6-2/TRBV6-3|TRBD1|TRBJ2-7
CASSAGTGGYEQYF
TGTGCCAGCAGTGCCGGGACAGGGGGCTACGAGCAGTACTTC
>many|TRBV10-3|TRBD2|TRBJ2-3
CASNSGRGTDTQYF
TGTGCCAGTAATAGCGGGAGAGGGACAGATACGCAGTATTTT
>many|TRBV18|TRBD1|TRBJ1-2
CASSRGQGDVSYGYTF
TGTGCCAGCTCACGCGGACAGGGAGACGTCTCCTATGGCTACACCTTC
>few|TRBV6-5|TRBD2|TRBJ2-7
CASTGLAGGPGAEQYF
TGTGCCAGCACCGGACTAGCGGGAGGGCCCGGCGCCGAGCAGTACTTC
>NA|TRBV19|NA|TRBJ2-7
CASSMGARSYEQYF
TGTGCCAGTAGTATGGGGGCCCGATCCTACGAGCAGTACTTC
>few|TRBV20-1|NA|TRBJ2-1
CSAQRTPPLHNEQFF
TGCAGTGCCCAGCGAACACCACCATTACACAATGAGCAGTTCTTC
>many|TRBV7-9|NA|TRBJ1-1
CASSLDLNRLTMNTEAFF
TGTGCCAGCAGCTTAGACCTCAACAGGCTTACGATGAACACTGAAGCTTTCTTT